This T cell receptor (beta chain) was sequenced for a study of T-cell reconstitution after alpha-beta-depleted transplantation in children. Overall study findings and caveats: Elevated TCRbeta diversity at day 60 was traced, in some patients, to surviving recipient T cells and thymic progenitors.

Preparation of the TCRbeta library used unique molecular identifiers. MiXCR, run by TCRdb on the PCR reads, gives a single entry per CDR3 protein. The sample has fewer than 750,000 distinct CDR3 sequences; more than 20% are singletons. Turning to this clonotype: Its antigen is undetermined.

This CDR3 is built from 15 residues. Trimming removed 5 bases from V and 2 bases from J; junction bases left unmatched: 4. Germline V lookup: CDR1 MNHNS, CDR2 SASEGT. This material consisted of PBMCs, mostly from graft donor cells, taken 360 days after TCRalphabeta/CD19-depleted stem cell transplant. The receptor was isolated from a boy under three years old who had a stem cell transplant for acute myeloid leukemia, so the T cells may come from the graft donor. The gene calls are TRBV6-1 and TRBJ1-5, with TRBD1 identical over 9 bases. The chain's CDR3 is CASSPRTGGNQPQHF. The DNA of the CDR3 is TGTGCCAGCAGTCCCCGGACAGGGGGCAATCAGCCCCAGCATTTT.